The 15 T cell receptor beta chains presented below share a single source sample, sequenced in a study of T cells in localized non-small cell lung cancer. Sequencing used immunoSEQ multiplex PCR; TCRdb keeps in-frame clones, though not all of them. The sample contains 30,000 to 40,000 clones, around four fifths of which appear only once. The input for sequencing was peripheral blood, taken before any cancer treatment. The receptors stem from a male donor at least 60 years old with stage II squamous cell lung carcinoma.

The rearrangement links TRBV18 to TRBJ2-2, with D possibly TRBD2 on 6 matching bases. The CDR3 contains 17 residues. Trimming cost V 0 bases and J 3 bases, with 14 bases left between them. Germline V gives CDR1 KGHSH, CDR2 LQKENI. The CDR3 DNA reads TGTGCCAGCTCACCACCGAATGTCTGGGGGGACACCGGGGAGCTGTTTTTT. Protein product: CASSPPNVWGDTGELFF.

The chain recombines TRBV9 with TRBJ1-1; no reliable D call. This CDR3 region has 13 residues. CDR1 SGDLS and CDR2 YYNGEE come from the germline V gene. The V gene lost 3 bases and the J gene lost 0 bases, with 6 bases spanning the gap. The CDR3 spells CASSALLNTEAFF. The CDR3 nucleotides read TGTGCCAGCAGCGCTCTTCTGAACACTGAAGCTTTCTTT.

CDR3 region: CASSPGGENTEAFF. CDR3 coding DNA: TGTGCCAGCAGCCCAGGGGGCGAGAACACTGAAGCTTTCTTT. The chain combines TRBV7-3 with TRBJ1-1; 8 bases fit TRBD1. Germline CDR1 SGHTA, CDR2 FQGTGA. V was pared by 5 bases and J by 1 base, with 3 bases of the junction left unmatched. The CDR3 totals 14 residues. Together with reference TRBV7-3 and TRBJ1-1, the CDR3 gives the full variable domain: GAGVSQTPSNKVTEKGKYVELRCDPISGHTALYWYRQSLGQGPEFLIYFQGTGAADDSGLPNDRFFAVRPEGSVSTLKIQRTERGDSAVYLCASSPGGENTEAFFGQGTRLTVV.

The genes are TRBV27 and TRBJ2-3; a possible D gene is TRBD2 (5 bases). This CDR3 has 15 amino acids. Germline lookup yields CDR1 MNHEY and CDR2 SMNVEV (reference sequence). Trimming shortened V by 4 bases and J by 6 bases, and 17 bases separated the two germline ends. CDR3 sequence: CASSYGTSLADTQYF. As DNA, the CDR3 is TGTGCCAGCAGTTATGGAACTAGTCTTGCTGATACGCAGTATTTT.

The rearrangement uses TRBV7-8 and TRBJ2-7; weak D call: TRBD1 (5 bases). Trimming took off 0 bases at V and 2 bases at J, with 8 bases between the two ends. CDR3 size: 14 residues. Germline V gene sequence: CDR1 SGHVS, CDR2 FQNEAQ. This chain's CDR3 is CASSLADRAYEQYF. The CDR3, as DNA: TGTGCCAGCAGCTTAGCTGACAGAGCCTACGAGCAGTACTTC.

The chain employs TRBV19 and TRBJ2-2; D is ambiguous. Germline loops: CDR1 LNHDA, CDR2 SQIVND (reference sequence). This CDR3 is 14 amino acids long. Trimming cost V 1 base and J 5 bases, with 8 bases left between them. CDR3 nucleotides: TGTGCCAGTAGTATAGCCGCGAGGACCGGGGAGCTGTTTTTT. It encodes CASSIAARTGELFF.

V gene TRBV27 combines with J gene TRBJ2-7; 8 bases line up with TRBD1. The trim removed 8 bases at V and 1 base at J, leaving 1 base unmatched. CDR3 length equals 12 residues. The germline gives CDR1 MNHEY, CDR2 SMNVEV (reference sequence). In DNA, the CDR3 is TGTGCCAGCCAGGGGGCTTCCTACGAGCAGTACTTC. Translating gives CASQGASYEQYF.

CDR3 coding DNA: TGTGCCACCAACAGACACACAGATACGCAGTATTTT. Protein sequence: CATNRHTDTQYF. The rearrangement links TRBV2 to TRBJ2-3; D is unresolved. Germline loops: CDR1 SNHLY, CDR2 FYNNEI. This CDR3 is 12 amino acids long. V lost 10 bases to trimming and J lost 2 bases, with 10 bases between them.

The chain is built from TRBV6-4 and TRBJ1-2; no clear D gene. V was shortened by 4 bases and J by 5 bases, with 14 bases between the two germline ends. The CDR3 has 14 residues. CDR1 and CDR2 (germline): MRHNA, SNTAGT. In DNA form, the CDR3 reads TGTGCCAGCAGTGGTGGACGGGTCTATTATGGCTACACCTTC. Residues: CASSGGRVYYGYTF.

This chain joins TRBV28 and TRBJ1-4, with TRBD1 identical over 10 bases. The CDR3 totals 14 residues. V trimming: 8 bases; J trimming: 8 bases; junction bases outside the gene matches: 8. Looked up from germline, CDR1 is MDHEN and CDR2 is SYDVKM. Here the CDR3 DNA reads TGTGCCAGCGAATTAGGGACAGGGGAAGAAAAACTGTTTTTT. This encodes CASELGTGEEKLFF.

V and J are TRBV19 and TRBJ2-5; D tentatively fits TRBD1 or TRBD2 (5 bases each). Germline V CDR1 and CDR2: LNHDA, SQIVND (reference sequence). The CDR3 length is 13 residues. The ends were cut back, 5 bases at V and 5 bases at J, with 12 bases in the middle. The DNA of the CDR3 is TGTGCCAGTAGTGGGGGTAGAGGGGAGACCCAGTACTTC. Translation gives CASSGGRGETQYF.

The J gene is TRBJ2-1, the V gene TRBV5-1; D call uncertain. This CDR3 has 15 amino acids. Germline V gene data show CDR1 as SGHRS and CDR2 as YFSETQ. Trimming left V 3 bases short and J 1 base short, with 11 bases between. As DNA, the CDR3 is TGCGCCAGCAGCTCGGAGATAGGATCCTACAATGAGCAGTTCTTC. It is translated as CASSSEIGSYNEQFF.

The chain couples TRBV18 to TRBJ1-1; possible D gene TRBD1, 5 bases. Deletions cut 4 bases from V and 5 bases from J, with 8 bases between. The CDR3 has 12 residues. The V gene's germline CDR1 is KGHSH and CDR2 LQKENI. DNA of the CDR3: TGTGCCAGCTCACGGCAGGGTACTGAAGCTTTCTTT. It is translated as CASSRQGTEAFF.

The genes are TRBV9 and TRBJ1-6; no firm D call. The length of the CDR3 is 14 residues. Germline V gene lookup returns CDR1 SGDLS and CDR2 YYNGEE. V lost 0 bases to trimming and J lost 4 bases, with 5 bases between them. CDR3 residues: CASSVGHYNSPLHF. The CDR3 DNA reads TGTGCCAGCAGCGTAGGACATTATAATTCACCCCTCCACTTT.

V gene TRBV6-5 combines with J gene TRBJ1-2, with TRBD1 as a possible D gene (5 bases). The length of the CDR3 is 15 residues. V dropped 0 bases and J dropped 6 bases, with 14 bases sitting between them. The germline V gene encodes CDR1 MNHEY and CDR2 SVGAGI. The CDR3 region is CASSYSPSEGHGYTF. CDR3 nucleotides: TGTGCCAGCAGTTACTCCCCCTCCGAGGGGCATGGCTACACCTTC.